One and the same sample provided the 12 T cell receptor beta chains below, sequenced in a study of T cells after somatic rescue of genetic block. The method was immunoSEQ multiplex PCR; TCRdb's version includes in-frame clones alone and lacks a portion of them. The sample shows about 110,000 clones, around 90% of them seen only once. The sample taken for sequencing was peripheral blood mononuclear cells (PBMCs). These receptors were taken from a woman aged 18-29 years.

V usage is TRBV7-2 and J usage is TRBJ2-1; TRBD2 aligns across 10 bases. The CDR3 length is 14 residues. The germline CDR1 and CDR2 sequences are SGHTA and FQGNSA. Unmatched junction bases numbered 4, after V lost 5 bases and J lost 6 bases. The CDR3 DNA reads TGTGCCAGCAGCCTTTGGACTAGCGGCAATGAGCAGTTCTTC. Translation gives CASSLWTSGNEQFF.

The chain couples TRBV9 to TRBJ1-6, with D unclear. V was cut by 0 bases and J by 5 bases, with 9 bases left in between. The CDR3 runs to 15 residues. Germline V lookup: CDR1 SGDLS, CDR2 YYNGEE. Here the CDR3 reads CASSVDQPNNSPLHF. As DNA, the CDR3 is TGTGCCAGCAGCGTAGACCAGCCTAATAATTCACCCCTCCACTTT.

This clone appeared once. V gene TRBV30 combines with J gene TRBJ2-7; 11 positions match TRBD1. This CDR3 region has 14 residues. Germline V CDR1 and CDR2: GTSNPN, SVGIG (reference sequence). V lost 0 bases, J lost 3 bases, and 1 base stayed unmatched. The DNA of the CDR3 is TGTGCCTGGAGTGTCGGGACAGGGGGCTACGAGCAGTACTTC. Translated, it gives CAWSVGTGGYEQYF.

The genes are TRBV6-6 and TRBJ2-1; TRBD2 aligns across 8 bases. The trim removed 5 bases at V and 5 bases at J, leaving 11 bases unmatched. This CDR3 spans 16 amino acids. Germline CDR1 reads MNHNY; CDR2 reads SVGAGI (reference sequence). CDR3 in amino acids: CASSVSGGAPDNEQFF. Here the CDR3 DNA reads TGTGCCAGCAGTGTAAGCGGGGGAGCCCCAGACAATGAGCAGTTCTTC.

The chain recombines TRBV10-3 with TRBJ2-6; no definite D call. V was cut by 9 bases and J by 1 base, with 13 bases left in between. CDR3 size: 15 residues. Germline assignment: CDR1 ENHRY and CDR2 SYGVKD. In DNA form, the CDR3 reads TGTGCCATGGCGCCAGGCCTTTCTGGGGCCAACGTCCTGACTTTC. Amino acid sequence: CAMAPGLSGANVLTF.

The chain links TRBV30 to TRBJ1-1; 9 bases match TRBD1. The CDR3 sequence is 14 residues long. CDR1 and CDR2 (germline): GTSNPN, SVGIG (reference sequence). J gave up 4 bases and V 0 bases, and 3 bases lay outside the gene matches. The chain's CDR3 is CAWSVVTGGTEAFF. The DNA of the CDR3 is TGTGCCTGGAGTGTGGTGACAGGGGGCACTGAAGCTTTCTTT.

About this clone itself: Other nucleotide sequences from this sample produce the same CDR3. The V gene is TRBV11-2, the J gene TRBJ2-1; D ambiguous. The CDR3 length is 15 residues. Germline values: CDR1 SGHAT, CDR2 FQNNGV. The V gene lost 1 base and the J gene lost 1 base, with 8 bases spanning the gap. The CDR3 nucleotides read TGTGCCAGCAGCTTAGGGAGAGTTTCCTACAATGAGCAGTTCTTC. Translating gives CASSLGRVSYNEQFF.

V and J are TRBV10-3 and TRBJ1-3; a weak D match, TRBD1 (6 bases). This CDR3 region has 16 residues. V was cut by 4 bases and J by 0 bases, with 13 bases left in between. Germline V gene lookup returns CDR1 ENHRY and CDR2 SYGVKD. In DNA form, the CDR3 reads TGTGCCATCAGTGCTTCACAGGGATCCTCTGGAAACACCATATATTTT. It yields the protein CAISASQGSSGNTIYF.

This chain joins TRBV9 and TRBJ2-3; D gene uncertain. The CDR3 extends over 13 amino acids. Trimming shortened V by 6 bases and J by 3 bases, and 11 bases separated the two germline ends. The germline gives CDR1 SGDLS, CDR2 YYNGEE. The CDR3 DNA reads as TGTGCCAGCACCAGTTCGAAAACAGATACGCAGTATTTT. It yields the protein CASTSSKTDTQYF.

This rearrangement joins TRBV5-1 to TRBJ2-5, with 8 positions matching TRBD2. Germline V gene lookup returns CDR1 SGHRS and CDR2 YFSETQ. J lost 4 bases, V lost 2 bases, and 19 bases had no gene match. This CDR3 contains 19 residues. The CDR3 is CASSFLGSGGLGVRETQYF. The CDR3 DNA is TGCGCCAGCAGCTTCCTGGGGAGCGGGGGCCTGGGAGTTAGAGAGACCCAGTACTTC. The whole variable domain, remainder taken from reference TRBV5-1 and TRBJ2-5, is KAGVTQTPRYLIKTRGQQVTLSCSPISGHRSVSWYQQTPGQGLQFLFEYFSETQRNKGNFPGRFSGRQFSNSRSEMNVSTLELGDSALYLCASSFLGSGGLGVRETQYFGPGTRLLVL.

The rearrangement links TRBV29-1 to TRBJ1-6; TRBD1 might be the D (6 bases). CDR1 is SQVTM, CDR2 ANQGSEA, per germline. The CDR3 runs to 17 residues. V lost 5 bases and J 0 bases, leaving 17 bases between the germline ends. CDR3 protein: CSVRQVGESSYNSPLHF. The CDR3 DNA is TGCAGCGTTAGACAGGTTGGAGAGAGCTCCTATAATTCACCCCTCCACTTT.

The V call is TRBV6-1, the J call TRBJ1-5; possibly TRBD1 for D (6 bases). The germline V gene has CDR1 MNHNS and CDR2 SASEGT. This CDR3 region has 16 residues. The ends were cut back, 0 bases at V and 5 bases at J, with 14 bases in the middle. Here the CDR3 reads CASSEAFQGIHQPQHF. The CDR3 DNA is TGTGCCAGCAGTGAAGCCTTCCAGGGGATCCATCAGCCCCAGCATTTT.